The subject of this entry is one T cell receptor (beta chain). This sample was taken from a study of blood T cell repertoires in COVID-19. Study background: The origin of the acute and convalescent COVID-19 samples was the United States, Italy and Spain.

V shed 1 base and J 4 bases; nucleotides not matched to a gene: 3. In germline, CDR1 is SGHKS, CDR2 YYEKEE (reference sequence). The CDR3 totals 17 residues. Original data processing: Reference gene primers were amplified, and this amplification served to estimate nucleated cell counts. Profiled with immunoSEQ multiplex PCR; TCRdb holds only in-frame clones, not every one. D and trimming come from the DNA, and the V and J calls and clone size come from that table. The profile shows 150,000 to 200,000 clones, about 85% of them singletons. Sequenced sample: peripheral blood. The receptor comes from a middle-aged woman with COVID-19, enrolled during active disease. The chain is built from TRBV5-5 and TRBJ2-3, with 16 bases that match TRBD2. In nucleotides, the CDR3 is TGTGCCAGCAGCTTGAGGGGGACTAGCGGGAGGGCAGATACGCAGTATTTT. Translating gives CASSLRGTSGRADTQYF.